The next 29 T cell receptor beta chains were all read from a single sample in a study of cytomegalovirus exposure and HLA in healthy donors. The PCR made use of 60 Vbeta and 13 Jbeta primers. Sequencing used immunoSEQ multiplex PCR; TCRdb keeps in-frame clones, though not all of them. The sample includes 110,000 to 150,000 clones, about 71% of them seen just once. Sample: PBMCs. These receptors originate from a woman aged 60 to 75 in good health and CMV-seropositive.

The gene calls are TRBV25-1 and TRBJ2-2; TRBD1 aligns across 7 bases. J lost 4 bases, V lost 4 bases, and 3 bases had no gene match. The length of the CDR3 is 14 residues. Germline values: CDR1 MGHDK, CDR2 SYGVNS. The CDR3 nucleotides are TGTGCCAGCAGTGTTGCAGGGGGCACCGGGGAGCTGTTTTTT. This codes for CASSVAGGTGELFF. Based on the CDR3 plus reference TRBV25-1 and TRBJ2-2, the full variable domain is EADIYQTPRYLVIGTGKKITLECSQTMGHDKMYWYQQDPGMELHLIHYSYGVNSTEKGDLSSESTVSRIRTEHFPLTLESARPSHTSQYLCASSVAGGTGELFFGEGSRLTVL.

The V call is TRBV6-1, the J call TRBJ2-3; D ambiguous. Germline-derived CDR1 and CDR2 are MNHNS and SASEGT. V was cut by 2 bases and J by 2 bases, with 11 bases left in between. This CDR3 has 15 residues. CDR3: CASSENTADTDTQYF. CDR3 bases: TGTGCCAGCAGTGAAAATACGGCGGACACAGATACGCAGTATTTT.

The chain uses TRBV10-1 and TRBJ2-3; TRBD2 matches 10 bases. Germline V gives CDR1 WNHNN, CDR2 SYGVQD (reference sequence). The CDR3 length is 14 residues. J lost 8 bases, V lost 4 bases, and 6 bases had no gene match. The CDR3, as DNA: TGCGCCAGCAGTGGTACTAGCGGGAAGGCTACGCAGTATTTT. This translates into CASSGTSGKATQYF.

The chain joins TRBV19 to TRBJ1-5; 7 bases agree with TRBD1. With V trimmed by 1 base and J by 2 bases, 2 bases remained unmatched. Per germline, CDR1 LNHDA and CDR2 SQIVND (reference sequence). The CDR3 spans 15 residues. The CDR3 is CASSIGRGRNQPQHF. Here the CDR3 DNA reads TGTGCCAGTAGTATAGGGAGGGGGCGCAATCAGCCCCAGCATTTT.

J is TRBJ2-3 and V is TRBV5-1, with D perhaps TRBD2 (6 bases). Germline V gives CDR1 SGHRS, CDR2 YFSETQ. The V gene lost 1 base and the J gene lost 0 bases, with 9 bases spanning the gap. This CDR3 is built from 15 residues. Here the CDR3 DNA reads TGCGCCAGCAGCTTGACTAGCCCTAGCACAGATACGCAGTATTTT. Its protein product is CASSLTSPSTDTQYF.

V gene TRBV29-1 combines with J gene TRBJ2-4; the match to TRBD1 covers 8 bases. V was pared by 7 bases and J by 4 bases, with 3 bases of the junction left unmatched. Per the germline V gene, CDR1 is SQVTM and CDR2 is ANQGSEA. CDR3 size: 12 residues. The chain's CDR3 is CSAGGGKNIQYF. In DNA, the CDR3 is TGCAGCGCAGGGGGCGGAAAAAACATTCAGTACTTC. Filled out from reference TRBV29-1 and TRBJ2-4, the complete variable domain reads SAVISQKPSRDICQRGTSLTIQCQVDSQVTMMFWYRQQPGQSLTLIATANQGSEATYESGFVIDKFPISRPNLTFSTLTVSNMSPEDSSIYLCSAGGGKNIQYFGAGTRLSVL.

J is TRBJ2-1 and V is TRBV2; 7 nucleotides line up with TRBD1. V lost 4 bases to trimming and J lost 3 bases; unmatched junction nucleotides: 3. CDR3 size: 14 residues. Germline CDR1 SNHLY, CDR2 FYNNEI. For the CDR3, the DNA is TGTGCCAGCAGTGCCCAGGGGGTCTACAATGAGCAGTTCTTC. Translated: CASSAQGVYNEQFF. Filled out from reference TRBV2 and TRBJ2-1, the complete variable domain reads EPEVTQTPSHQVTQMGQEVILRCVPISNHLYFYWYRQILGQKVEFLVSFYNNEISEKSEIFDDQFSVERPDGSNFTLKIRSTKLEDSAMYFCASSAQGVYNEQFFGPGTRLTVL.

J is TRBJ2-1 and V is TRBV7-3; D perhaps matches TRBD1 (6 bases). The CDR3 has 12 residues. Germline V gene data show CDR1 as SGHTA and CDR2 as FQGTGA. V was shortened by 5 bases and J by 7 bases, with 9 bases between the two germline ends. CDR3 DNA sequence: TGTGCCAGCAGCCCTGGGACAAATGAGCAGTTCTTC. It codes for CASSPGTNEQFF.

The chain recombines TRBV28 with TRBJ2-1; the match to TRBD2 covers 11 bases. V dropped 3 bases and J dropped 2; count of bases not matched to a gene: 3. The CDR3 runs to 16 residues. CDR1 and CDR2 (germline): MDHEN, SYDVKM. CDR3 region: CASSFRTSGPYNEQFF. CDR3 sequence (DNA): TGTGCCAGCAGTTTCAGGACTAGCGGGCCCTACAATGAGCAGTTCTTC.

V and J are TRBV29-1 and TRBJ2-7; 9 nucleotides line up with TRBD2. The germline V gene encodes CDR1 SQVTM and CDR2 ANQGSEA. J lost 5 bases, V lost 4 bases, and 18 bases had no gene match. The CDR3 totals 17 residues. The CDR3 sequence: CSVVPRIQRGVAHEQYF. CDR3 coding DNA: TGCAGCGTTGTTCCCAGAATCCAGCGGGGGGTAGCCCACGAGCAGTACTTC.

As to this clone: An end of the junction differs from the germline gene, which may be a read error. The rearrangement joins TRBV18 to TRBJ1-2; perhaps TRBD1 as D (6 bases). The CDR3 runs to 13 residues. The germline CDR1 and CDR2 sequences are KGHSH and LQKENI. The CDR3 is CASSPPGGLWLDF. The CDR3, as DNA: TGTGCCAGCTCACCACCAGGGGGACTATGGCTAGACTTC. Looking up the rest from reference TRBV18 and TRBJ1-2 gives the full variable domain: NAGVMQNPRHLVRRRGQEARLRCSPMKGHSHVYWYRQLPEEGLKFMVYLQKENIIDESGMPKERFSAEFPKEGPSILRIQQVVRGDSAAYFCASSPPGGLWLDFGSGTRLTVV.

The V gene is TRBV4-2, the J gene TRBJ2-1, with 9 bases lining up with TRBD2. Germline CDR1 is LGHNA and CDR2 is YNFKEQ. The junction had 5 bases not matched to a gene; V was cut back by 1 base and J by 4 bases. This CDR3 is built from 16 residues. The CDR3 protein is CASSQGASGKYNEQFF. The CDR3 nucleotides read TGTGCCAGCAGCCAAGGGGCTAGCGGGAAGTACAATGAGCAGTTCTTC.

This rearrangement joins TRBV6-1 to TRBJ2-3; 9 positions match TRBD2. Germline CDR1 MNHNS, CDR2 SASEGT. CDR3 length equals 13 residues. V shed 9 bases, J shed 2 bases, and the junction held 3 bases outside the gene matches. This CDR3 is CASLAGNTDTQYF. CDR3 DNA: TGTGCCAGTCTAGCGGGAAACACAGATACGCAGTATTTT.

The V gene is TRBV7-9, the J gene TRBJ2-7; 16 bases are shared with TRBD2. CDR3 size: 15 residues. Germline V gene data show CDR1 as SEHNR and CDR2 as FQNEAQ (reference sequence). V lost 4 bases and J lost 5; bases outside the gene matches: 2. The CDR3 reads CASSSGLAGGNEQYF. DNA of the CDR3: TGTGCCAGCAGCTCGGGACTAGCGGGAGGGAACGAGCAGTACTTC.

V and J are TRBV10-3 and TRBJ2-1; 7 positions match TRBD2. The CDR3 length is 14 residues. V gave up 6 bases and J gave up 8 bases; unmatched junction bases: 10. Germline-derived CDR1 and CDR2 are ENHRY and SYGVKD. Here the CDR3 reads CAISFSRERDEQFF. In nucleotides, the CDR3 is TGTGCCATCAGCTTCTCGCGGGAGCGGGATGAGCAGTTCTTC.

The CDR3 DNA follows: TGTGCCAGTAGTATTAGGGGAAACAATCAGCCCCAGCATTTT. Protein: CASSIRGNNQPQHF. The J gene is TRBJ1-5, the V gene TRBV19, with D perhaps TRBD1 (5 bases). Trimming took 3 bases from V and 3 from J, leaving 9 bases between them. From germline, CDR1 is LNHDA and CDR2 SQIVND (reference sequence). This CDR3 is 14 amino acids long.

The gene calls are TRBV7-2 and TRBJ1-1; 9 nucleotides align to TRBD1. The V and J ends lost 5 bases and 7 bases, in that order; junction bases with no gene match: 2. Looked up from germline, CDR1 is SGHTA and CDR2 is FQGNSA. The CDR3 runs to 12 residues. CDR3 sequence (DNA): TGTGCCAGCAGCCGACAGGGGGTTGAAGCTTTCTTT. Its protein is CASSRQGVEAFF.

The V gene is TRBV6-5, the J gene TRBJ1-1, with D uncertain. This CDR3 has 16 amino acids. In germline, CDR1 is MNHEY, CDR2 SVGAGI. Trimming removed 0 bases at V and 0 bases at J, with 11 bases between. Here the CDR3 DNA reads TGTGCCAGCAGTTACTCAGGGTCGGGGTTGAACACTGAAGCTTTCTTT. Its translation is CASSYSGSGLNTEAFF.

The rearrangement links TRBV7-3 to TRBJ2-3; 8 nucleotides line up with TRBD2. The V segment lost 0 bases and the J segment 0 bases; nucleotides outside the gene matches: 2. The CDR3 sequence is 16 residues long. Per the germline V gene, CDR1 is SGHTA and CDR2 is FQGTGA. CDR3 nucleotides: TGTGCCAGCAGCTTAACAGCGGGAGCTAGCACAGATACGCAGTATTTT. As protein: CASSLTAGASTDTQYF.

This clone was seen more than once but under ten times. This chain joins TRBV10-3 and TRBJ1-4, with 9 bases lining up with TRBD1. The ends lost 1 base at V and 7 bases at J; junction bases unmatched: 4. CDR3 length: 15 amino acids. Looked up from germline, CDR1 is ENHRY and CDR2 is SYGVKD. CDR3 DNA sequence: TGTGCCATCAGTGAGTACAGGGGGCAGGGTGAAAAACTGTTTTTT. Amino acids: CAISEYRGQGEKLFF.

This clone was detected a few times. The chain couples TRBV5-5 to TRBJ2-4; 7 positions agree with TRBD2. The germline CDR1 and CDR2 sequences are SGHKS and YYEKEE (reference sequence). The V gene end was trimmed by 2 bases and the J gene end by 3 bases; junction bases not matched to a gene: 8. CDR3 length: 16 amino acids. The CDR3 DNA follows: TGTGCCAGCAGCTTCGCGCCGGGCGGGGGCAAAAACATTCAGTACTTC. Encoded protein: CASSFAPGGGKNIQYF.

V usage is TRBV28 and J usage is TRBJ1-1, with 7 bases aligning to TRBD1. V shed 3 bases and J 5 bases; nucleotides not matched to a gene: 3. The CDR3 extends over 13 amino acids. The germline CDR1 and CDR2 sequences are MDHEN and SYDVKM. CDR3 nucleotide sequence: TGTGCCAGCAGTTTTACAGGGGCGACTGAAGCTTTCTTT. Protein product: CASSFTGATEAFF.

V usage is TRBV6-1 and J usage is TRBJ2-5, with unresolved D. Germline V gene sequence: CDR1 MNHNS, CDR2 SASEGT. V dropped 6 bases and J dropped 5 bases, with 10 bases sitting between them. The CDR3 runs 12 residues. In nucleotides, the CDR3 is TGTGCCAGCAGCTACCCGAGGGAGACCCAGTACTTC. The encoded protein is CASSYPRETQYF.

The rearrangement links TRBV5-1 to TRBJ1-1, with 9 bases matching TRBD1. V lost 0 bases, J lost 5 bases, and 8 bases stayed unmatched. The CDR3 runs to 16 residues. Germline-derived CDR1 and CDR2 are SGHRS and YFSETQ. The CDR3 DNA reads as TGCGCCAGCAGCTTGGGTCGACAGGGGGGGAATACTGAAGCTTTCTTT. It translates to CASSLGRQGGNTEAFF.

The V call is TRBV6-1, the J call TRBJ1-2, with 11 bases lining up with TRBD1. The CDR3 is made up of 13 amino acids. V lost 3 bases to trimming and J lost 8 bases; unmatched junction nucleotides: 2. Germline V lookup: CDR1 MNHNS, CDR2 SASEGT. This CDR3 reads CASSEGQGVGYTF. DNA for the CDR3: TGTGCCAGCAGTGAGGGACAGGGGGTGGGCTACACCTTC.

The chain has TRBV5-1 and TRBJ1-1; 7 bases agree with TRBD1. This CDR3 spans 15 amino acids. The V gene end was trimmed by 2 bases and the J gene end by 4 bases; junction bases not matched to a gene: 8. CDR1 and CDR2 from the germline V gene are SGHRS and YFSETQ. The CDR3 DNA is TGCGCCAGCAGCTTTAGACAGGGCCTAAGCACTGAAGCTTTCTTT. Its protein product is CASSFRQGLSTEAFF.

J is TRBJ2-5 and V is TRBV6-5, with 8 nucleotides matching TRBD2. The J call may be faulty, since TRBJ2-7 better matches the DNA end. CDR1 is MNHEY, CDR2 SVGAGI, per germline. This CDR3 is 15 amino acids long. The CDR3 region has the DNA TGTGCCAGCAGTTACTCGCGGGGGGCTACCTACGAGCAGTACTTC. Its protein is CASSYSRGATYEQYF.

V and J are TRBV30 and TRBJ1-4, with D possibly matching TRBD1 (5 bases). The CDR3 totals 15 residues. The V and J ends lost 0 bases and 8 bases respectively, with 16 bases between them. Germline values: CDR1 GTSNPN, CDR2 SVGIG (reference sequence). The chain's CDR3 is CAWSVRSGIGEKLFF. CDR3 DNA: TGTGCCTGGAGTGTAAGGTCAGGGATTGGGGAAAAACTGTTTTTT.

This clone was seen a single time. The chain combines TRBV18 with TRBJ1-2; 10 nucleotides line up with TRBD1. CDR3 length: 14 amino acids. V lost 3 bases, J lost 8 bases, and 6 bases stayed unmatched. Per germline, CDR1 KGHSH and CDR2 LQKENI. Here the CDR3 reads CASSPGQGTSGYTF. CDR3 coding DNA: TGTGCCAGCTCACCGGGACAGGGGACCAGCGGCTACACCTTC.